This T cell receptor (beta chain) was recorded in a study of CD8 T cells in Susac syndrome. An amount of RNA that ranged from roughly 0.45 to 1 ug was reverse transcribed with random hexamers. Amplification of the TCR beta CDR3 was carried out by immunoSEQ multiplex PCR, which spanned a total of 54 Vbeta and 13 Jbeta segments. MiXCR, applied by TCRdb to the immunoSEQ multiplex PCR reads, yields one record per CDR3 protein. The repertoire consists of around 190,000 distinct CDR3 sequences, with roughly 94% occurring once and the leading ten covering more than 0.1%. Healthy donors served as the controls. They were matched for age and sex. While CD8+ and CD4+ T cells were isolated negatively, TEMRA cells were enriched by FACS. V was cut by 3 bases and J by 8 bases, with 20 bases left in between. Per the germline V gene, CDR1 is LGHNA and CDR2 is YSLEER. This CDR3 contains 16 residues.

The gene calls are TRBV4-3 and TRBJ2-1; possibly TRBD2 for D (6 bases). The specimen was CD4+ T cells from PBMCs. This receptor was identified in a human donor in good health. Written as DNA, the CDR3 is TGCGCCAGCAGCCACCTCCGGGAGTTAGTAGCCGATGAGCAGTTCTTC. Its translation is CASSHLRELVADEQFF.